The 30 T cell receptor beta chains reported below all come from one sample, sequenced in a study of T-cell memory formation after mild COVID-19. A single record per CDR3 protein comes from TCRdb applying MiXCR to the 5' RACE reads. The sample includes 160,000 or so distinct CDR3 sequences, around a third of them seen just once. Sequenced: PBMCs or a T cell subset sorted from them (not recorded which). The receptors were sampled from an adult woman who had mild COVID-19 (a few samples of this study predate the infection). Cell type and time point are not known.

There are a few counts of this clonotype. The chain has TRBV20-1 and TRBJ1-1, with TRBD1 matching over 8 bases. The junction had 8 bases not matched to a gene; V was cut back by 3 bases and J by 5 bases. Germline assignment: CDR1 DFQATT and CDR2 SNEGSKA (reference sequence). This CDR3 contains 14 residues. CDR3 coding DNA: TGCAGTGCTAGCCGACAGGGGACGGGGACTGAAGCTTTCTTT. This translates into CSASRQGTGTEAFF.

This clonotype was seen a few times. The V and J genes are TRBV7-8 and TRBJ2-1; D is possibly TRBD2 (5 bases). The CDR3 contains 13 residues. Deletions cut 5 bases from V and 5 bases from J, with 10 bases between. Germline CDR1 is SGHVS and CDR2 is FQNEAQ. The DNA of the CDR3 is TGTGCCAGCAGCCCGGACTCACACAATGAGCAGTTCTTC. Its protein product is CASSPDSHNEQFF. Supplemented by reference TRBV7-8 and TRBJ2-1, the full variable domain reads GAGVSQSPRYKVAKRGQDVALRCDPISGHVSLFWYQQALGQGPEFLTYFQNEAQLDKSGLPSDRFFAERPEGSVSTLKIQRTQQEDSAVYLCASSPDSHNEQFFGPGTRLTVL.

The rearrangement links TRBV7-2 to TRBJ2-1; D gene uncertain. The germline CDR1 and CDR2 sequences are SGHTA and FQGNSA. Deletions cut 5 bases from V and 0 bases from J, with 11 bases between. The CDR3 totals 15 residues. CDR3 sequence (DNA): TGTGCCAGCAGCCAAGGCCTAAGCTCCTACAATGAGCAGTTCTTC. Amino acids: CASSQGLSSYNEQFF.

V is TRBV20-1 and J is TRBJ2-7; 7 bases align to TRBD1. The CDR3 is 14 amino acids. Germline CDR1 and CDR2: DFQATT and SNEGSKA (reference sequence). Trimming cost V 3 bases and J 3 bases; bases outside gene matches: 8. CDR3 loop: CSASTGTDFYEQYF. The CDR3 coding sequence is TGCAGTGCTAGCACCGGGACAGATTTCTACGAGCAGTACTTC.

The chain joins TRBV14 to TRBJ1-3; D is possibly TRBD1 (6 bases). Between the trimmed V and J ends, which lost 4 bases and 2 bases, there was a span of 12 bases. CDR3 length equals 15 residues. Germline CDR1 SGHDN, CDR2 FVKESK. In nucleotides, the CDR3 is TGTGCCAGCAGCCTTAACAGGGTTGCTGGAAACACCATATATTTT. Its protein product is CASSLNRVAGNTIYF.

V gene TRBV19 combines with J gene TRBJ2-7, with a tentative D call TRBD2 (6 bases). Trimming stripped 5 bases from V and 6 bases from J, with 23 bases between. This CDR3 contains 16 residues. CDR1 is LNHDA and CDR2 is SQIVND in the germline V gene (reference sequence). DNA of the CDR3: TGTGCCAGTAGTGTCGCCTCCGGGACTCTGGGCTTCGAGCAGTACTTC. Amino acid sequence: CASSVASGTLGFEQYF.

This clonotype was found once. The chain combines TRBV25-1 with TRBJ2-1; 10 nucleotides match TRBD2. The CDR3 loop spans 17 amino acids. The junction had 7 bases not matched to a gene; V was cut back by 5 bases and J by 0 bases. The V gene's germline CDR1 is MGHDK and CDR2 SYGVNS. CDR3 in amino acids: CASSLSIAGGSYNEQFF. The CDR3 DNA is TGTGCCAGCAGTCTTTCCATAGCGGGGGGCTCCTACAATGAGCAGTTCTTC.

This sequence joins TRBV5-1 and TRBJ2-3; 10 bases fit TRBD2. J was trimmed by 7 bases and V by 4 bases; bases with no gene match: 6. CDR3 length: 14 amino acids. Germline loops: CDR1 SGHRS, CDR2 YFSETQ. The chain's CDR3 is CASSLSGGANTQYF. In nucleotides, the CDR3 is TGCGCCAGCAGCCTGAGCGGGGGGGCAAATACGCAGTATTTT.

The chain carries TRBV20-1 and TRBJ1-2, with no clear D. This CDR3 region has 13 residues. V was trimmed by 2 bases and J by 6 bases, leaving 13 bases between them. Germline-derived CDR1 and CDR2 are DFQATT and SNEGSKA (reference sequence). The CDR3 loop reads CSARQPGGNGYTF. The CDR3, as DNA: TGCAGTGCTAGACAACCGGGAGGGAATGGCTACACCTTC.

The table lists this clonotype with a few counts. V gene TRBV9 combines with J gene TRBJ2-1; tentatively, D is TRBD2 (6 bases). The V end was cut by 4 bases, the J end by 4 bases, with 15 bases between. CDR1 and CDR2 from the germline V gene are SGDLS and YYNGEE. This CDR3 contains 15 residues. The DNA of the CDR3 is TGTGCCAGCAGCCTCGGTGGACGGGAGTACAATGAGCAGTTCTTC. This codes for CASSLGGREYNEQFF.

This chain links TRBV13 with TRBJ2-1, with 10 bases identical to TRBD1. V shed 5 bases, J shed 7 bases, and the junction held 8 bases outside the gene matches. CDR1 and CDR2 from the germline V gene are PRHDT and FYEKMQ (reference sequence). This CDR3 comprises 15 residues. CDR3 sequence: CASSPGTGVGNEQFF. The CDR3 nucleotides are TGTGCCAGCAGCCCCGGGACAGGGGTGGGGAATGAGCAGTTCTTC.

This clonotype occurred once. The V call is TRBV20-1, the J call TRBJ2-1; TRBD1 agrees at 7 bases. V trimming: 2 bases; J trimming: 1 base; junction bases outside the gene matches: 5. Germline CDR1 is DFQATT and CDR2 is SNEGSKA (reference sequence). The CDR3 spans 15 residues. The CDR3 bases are TGCAGTGCTAGACGCCTGACAGGGTCCTACAATGAGCAGTTCTTC. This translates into CSARRLTGSYNEQFF.

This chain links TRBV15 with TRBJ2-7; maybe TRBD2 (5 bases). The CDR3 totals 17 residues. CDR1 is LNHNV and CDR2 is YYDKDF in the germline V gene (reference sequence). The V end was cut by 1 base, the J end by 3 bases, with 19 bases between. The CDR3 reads CATSRAKEAGIFYEQYF. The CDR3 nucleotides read TGTGCCACCAGCAGAGCAAAGGAGGCCGGAATATTCTACGAGCAGTACTTC.

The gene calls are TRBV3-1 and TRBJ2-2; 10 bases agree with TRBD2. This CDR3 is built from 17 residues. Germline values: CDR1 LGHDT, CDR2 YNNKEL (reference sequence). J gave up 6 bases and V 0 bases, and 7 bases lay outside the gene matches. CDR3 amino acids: CASSQEVAGGPAGELFF. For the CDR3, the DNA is TGTGCCAGCAGCCAAGAGGTAGCGGGAGGCCCTGCCGGGGAGCTGTTTTTT.

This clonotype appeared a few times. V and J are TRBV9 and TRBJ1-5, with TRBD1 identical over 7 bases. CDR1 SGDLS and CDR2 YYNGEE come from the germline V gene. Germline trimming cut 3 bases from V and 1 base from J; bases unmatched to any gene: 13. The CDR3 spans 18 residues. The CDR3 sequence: CASSERKGAWVSNQPQHF. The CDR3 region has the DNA TGTGCCAGCAGCGAACGGAAGGGGGCTTGGGTAAGCAATCAGCCCCAGCATTTT.

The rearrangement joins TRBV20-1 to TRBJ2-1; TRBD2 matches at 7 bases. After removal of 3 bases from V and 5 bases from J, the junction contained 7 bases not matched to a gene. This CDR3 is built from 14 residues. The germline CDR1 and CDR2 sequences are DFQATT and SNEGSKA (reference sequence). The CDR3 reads CSASGRSGNNEQFF. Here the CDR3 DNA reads TGCAGTGCTAGCGGGAGGTCCGGAAACAATGAGCAGTTCTTC.

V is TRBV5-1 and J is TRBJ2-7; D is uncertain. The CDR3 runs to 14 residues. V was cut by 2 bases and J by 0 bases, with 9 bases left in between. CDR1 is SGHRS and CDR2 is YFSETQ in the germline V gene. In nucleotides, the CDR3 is TGCGCCAGCAGCTTCCGGGTAAGCTCCTACGAGCAGTACTTC. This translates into CASSFRVSSYEQYF.

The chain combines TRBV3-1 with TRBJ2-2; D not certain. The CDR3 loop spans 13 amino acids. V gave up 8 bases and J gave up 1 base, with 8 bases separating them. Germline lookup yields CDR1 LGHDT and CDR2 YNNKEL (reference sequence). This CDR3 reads CASLVMNTGELFF. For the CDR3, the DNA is TGTGCCAGCCTAGTCATGAACACCGGGGAGCTGTTTTTT.

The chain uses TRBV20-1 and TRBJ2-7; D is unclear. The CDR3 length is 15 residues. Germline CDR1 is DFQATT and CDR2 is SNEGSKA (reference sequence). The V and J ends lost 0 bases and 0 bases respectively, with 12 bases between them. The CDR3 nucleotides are TGCAGTGCTAGAGATCTATGGACGGACTCCTACGAGCAGTACTTC. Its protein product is CSARDLWTDSYEQYF.

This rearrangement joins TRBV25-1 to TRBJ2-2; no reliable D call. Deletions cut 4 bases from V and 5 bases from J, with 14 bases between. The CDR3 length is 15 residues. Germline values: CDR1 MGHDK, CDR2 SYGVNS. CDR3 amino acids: CASSVGTVRTGELFF. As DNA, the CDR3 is TGTGCCAGCAGTGTGGGAACGGTGAGGACCGGGGAGCTGTTTTTT. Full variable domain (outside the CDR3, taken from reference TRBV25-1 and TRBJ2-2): EADIYQTPRYLVIGTGKKITLECSQTMGHDKMYWYQQDPGMELHLIHYSYGVNSTEKGDLSSESTVSRIRTEHFPLTLESARPSHTSQYLCASSVGTVRTGELFFGEGSRLTVL.

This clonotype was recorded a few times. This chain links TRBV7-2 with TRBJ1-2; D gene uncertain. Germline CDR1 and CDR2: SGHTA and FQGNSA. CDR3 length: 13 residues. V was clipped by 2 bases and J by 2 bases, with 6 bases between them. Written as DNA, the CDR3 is TGTGCCAGCAGCTTAAGCCTGAACTATGGCTACACCTTC. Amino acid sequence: CASSLSLNYGYTF.

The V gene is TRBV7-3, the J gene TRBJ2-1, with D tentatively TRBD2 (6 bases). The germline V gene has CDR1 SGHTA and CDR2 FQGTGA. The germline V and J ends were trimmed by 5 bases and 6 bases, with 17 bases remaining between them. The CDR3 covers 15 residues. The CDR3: CASSMGLSMVNEQFF. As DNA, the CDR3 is TGTGCCAGCAGCATGGGACTTTCGATGGTCAATGAGCAGTTCTTC. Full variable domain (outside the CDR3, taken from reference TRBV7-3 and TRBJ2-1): GAGVSQTPSNKVTEKGKYVELRCDPISGHTALYWYRQSLGQGPEFLIYFQGTGAADDSGLPNDRFFAVRPEGSVSTLKIQRTERGDSAVYLCASSMGLSMVNEQFFGPGTRLTVL.

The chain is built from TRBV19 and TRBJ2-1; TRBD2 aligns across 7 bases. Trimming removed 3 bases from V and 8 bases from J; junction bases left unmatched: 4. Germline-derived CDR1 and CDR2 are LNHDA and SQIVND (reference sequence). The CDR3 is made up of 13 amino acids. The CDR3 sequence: CASSIRLAHEQFF. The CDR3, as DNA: TGTGCCAGTAGTATTAGACTAGCCCATGAGCAGTTCTTC.

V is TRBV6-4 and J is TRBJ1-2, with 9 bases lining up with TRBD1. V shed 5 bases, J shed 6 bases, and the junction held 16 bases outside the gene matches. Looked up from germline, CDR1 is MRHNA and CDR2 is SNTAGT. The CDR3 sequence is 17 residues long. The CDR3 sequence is CASSPRDRVGREDGYTF. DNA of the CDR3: TGTGCCAGCAGTCCCCGGGACAGGGTGGGTCGGGAAGATGGCTACACCTTC.

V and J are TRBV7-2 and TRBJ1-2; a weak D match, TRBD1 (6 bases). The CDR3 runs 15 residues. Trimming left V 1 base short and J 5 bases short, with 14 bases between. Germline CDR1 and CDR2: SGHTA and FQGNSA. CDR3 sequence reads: CASSLDRGARYGYTF. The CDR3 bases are TGTGCCAGCAGCTTAGACCGGGGGGCGCGATATGGCTACACCTTC.

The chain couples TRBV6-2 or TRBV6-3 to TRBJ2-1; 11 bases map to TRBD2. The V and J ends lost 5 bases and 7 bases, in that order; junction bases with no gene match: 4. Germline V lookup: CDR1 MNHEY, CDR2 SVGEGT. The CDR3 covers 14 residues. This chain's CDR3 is CASSPSGRMNEQFF. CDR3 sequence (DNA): TGTGCCAGCAGTCCTAGCGGGAGGATGAATGAGCAGTTCTTC.

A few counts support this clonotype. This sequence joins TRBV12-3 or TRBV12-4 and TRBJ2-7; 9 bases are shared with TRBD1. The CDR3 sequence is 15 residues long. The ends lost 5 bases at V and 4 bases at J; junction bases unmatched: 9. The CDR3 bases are TGTGCCAGCAGTCCTCCCCCGGGACAGGGTTACGAGCAGTACTTC. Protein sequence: CASSPPPGQGYEQYF.

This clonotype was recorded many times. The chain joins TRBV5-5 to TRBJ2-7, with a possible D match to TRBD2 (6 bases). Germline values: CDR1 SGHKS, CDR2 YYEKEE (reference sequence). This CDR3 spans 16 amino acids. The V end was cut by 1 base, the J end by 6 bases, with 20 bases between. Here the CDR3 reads CASSLRGETSGGEQYF. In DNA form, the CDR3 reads TGTGCCAGCAGCTTGAGGGGCGAGACCTCCGGGGGCGAGCAGTACTTC.

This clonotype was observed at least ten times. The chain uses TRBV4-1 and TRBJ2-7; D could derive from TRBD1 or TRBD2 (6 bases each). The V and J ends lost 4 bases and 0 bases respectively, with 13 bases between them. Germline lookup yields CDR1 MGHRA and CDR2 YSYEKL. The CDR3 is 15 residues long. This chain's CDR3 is CASSPLRGPSYEQYF. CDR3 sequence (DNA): TGCGCCAGCAGCCCCCTACGGGGGCCCTCCTACGAGCAGTACTTC.

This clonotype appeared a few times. The DNA of the CDR3 is TGTGCCAGCAGTCCTCGGTGGGACAGGGTGACAACTTCCAATCAGCCCCAGCATTTT. Translated: CASSPRWDRVTTSNQPQHF. The chain couples TRBV27 to TRBJ1-5, with 9 bases aligning to TRBD1. Per the germline V gene, CDR1 is MNHEY and CDR2 is SMNVEV (reference sequence). This CDR3 comprises 19 residues. V dropped 5 bases and J dropped 3; count of bases not matched to a gene: 17.